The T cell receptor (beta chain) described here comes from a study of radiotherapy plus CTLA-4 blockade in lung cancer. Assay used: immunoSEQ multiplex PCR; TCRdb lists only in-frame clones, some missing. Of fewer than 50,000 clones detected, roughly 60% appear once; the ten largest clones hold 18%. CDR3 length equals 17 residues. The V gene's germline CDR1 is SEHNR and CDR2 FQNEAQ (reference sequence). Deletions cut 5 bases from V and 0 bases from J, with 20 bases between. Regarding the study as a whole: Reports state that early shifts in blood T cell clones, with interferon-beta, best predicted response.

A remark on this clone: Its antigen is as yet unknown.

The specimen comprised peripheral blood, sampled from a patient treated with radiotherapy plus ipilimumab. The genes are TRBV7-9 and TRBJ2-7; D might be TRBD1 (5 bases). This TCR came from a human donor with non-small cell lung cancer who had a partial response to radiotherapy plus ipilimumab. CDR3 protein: CASSKHQGYASSYEQYF. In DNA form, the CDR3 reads TGTGCCAGCAGCAAGCACCAGGGATACGCAAGCTCCTACGAGCAGTACTTC.